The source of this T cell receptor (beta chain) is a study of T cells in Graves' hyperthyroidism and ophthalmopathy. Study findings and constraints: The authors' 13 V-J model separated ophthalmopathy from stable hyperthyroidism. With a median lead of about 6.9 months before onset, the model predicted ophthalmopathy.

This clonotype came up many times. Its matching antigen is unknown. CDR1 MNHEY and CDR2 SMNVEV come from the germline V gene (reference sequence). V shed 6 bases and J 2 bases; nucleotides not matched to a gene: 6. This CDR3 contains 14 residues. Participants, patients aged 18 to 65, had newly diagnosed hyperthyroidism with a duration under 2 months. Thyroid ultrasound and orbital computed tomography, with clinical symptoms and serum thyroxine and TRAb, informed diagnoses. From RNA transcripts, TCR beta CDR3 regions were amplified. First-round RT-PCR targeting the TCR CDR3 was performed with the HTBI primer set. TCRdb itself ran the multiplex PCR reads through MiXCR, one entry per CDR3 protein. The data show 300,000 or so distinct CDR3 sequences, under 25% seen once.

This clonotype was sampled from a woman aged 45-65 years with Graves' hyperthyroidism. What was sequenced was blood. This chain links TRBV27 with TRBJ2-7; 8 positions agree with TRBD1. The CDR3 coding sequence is TGTGCCAGCAGCTCAGACAGGGGTCCCTACGAGCAGTACTTC. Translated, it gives CASSSDRGPYEQYF.